These T cell receptor beta chains were read from a single sample in a study of shared clonotypes between healthy human individuals. Using immunoSEQ multiplex PCR, the repertoire was profiled, and TCRdb retains in-frame clones only, with some absent. This table holds 650,000 to 700,000 clones, about nine tenths found once. The specimen was memory CD8+ T cells from PBMCs. These receptors were obtained from a young man in good health. Some clones in this sample may be carry-over from other donors' samples. The CDR3 runs from the conserved cysteine through the conserved F or W. Fields, in order: CDR3 length, J gene, D gene, V gene, clone size, CDR3 DNA, CDR3 protein. D genes are given only for firm matches. Size tells how often a clone was seen (once, few, many) or the class of an expanded clone, and some rows leave it out.

14	TRBJ1-2	NA	TRBV2	NA	TGTGCCAGCAGTGAAGCGACAGCGCACTATGGCTACACCTTC	CASSEATAHYGYTF
14	TRBJ2-7	NA	TRBV5-1	NA	TGCGCCAGCAGCTTCTCGACACCTTCCTACGAGCAGTACTTC	CASSFSTPSYEQYF
13	TRBJ2-7	NA	TRBV28	NA	TGTGCCAGCAGTCCGGGGATATCGGGCGAGCAGTACTTC	CASSPGISGEQYF
13	TRBJ2-3	NA	TRBV14	once	TGTGCCAGCAGCCAAGACCTAGAGCTAGCGCAGTATTTT	CASSQDLELAQYF
13	TRBJ1-2	NA	TRBV7-9	NA	TGTGCCAGCGAGGGACTGAATAACTATGGCTACACCTTC	CASEGLNNYGYTF
17	TRBJ2-1	TRBD2	TRBV27	once	TGTGCCAGCAAATACGGACTAGCGGGAGCCTCGGCCAATGAGCAGTTCTTC	CASKYGLAGASANEQFF
19	TRBJ2-3	TRBD2	TRBV7-2	NA	TGTGCCAGCAGCTTCCCGACTACCCGACTAGCGGGAGGACCAGATACGCAGTATTTT	CASSFPTTRLAGGPDTQYF
14	TRBJ2-7	NA	TRBV6-4	NA	TGTGCCAGCAGTGGCAGACCGGACAGCTACGAGCAGTACTTC	CASSGRPDSYEQYF
13	TRBJ1-2	NA	TRBV6-5	NA	TGTGCCAGCAGTTACGTGCCCAGGGGTGGCTACACCTTC	CASSYVPRGGYTF
11	TRBJ1-6	NA	TRBV28	NA	TGTGCCAGCAGTTTAGGGTCACCCCTCCACTTT	CASSLGSPLHF
16	TRBJ2-2	NA	TRBV27	NA	TGTGCCAGCAGTTTCTGGGGGAGTCTAAACACCGGGGAGCTGTTTTTT	CASSFWGSLNTGELFF
17	TRBJ1-2	NA	TRBV7-2	many	TGTGCCAGCAGCTTCATCGCGGGGGAGGGACTAAACTATGGCTACACCTTC	CASSFIAGEGLNYGYTF
12	TRBJ1-1	NA	TRBV27	once	TGTGCCAGCAGCCTATGGGGGGCTGAAGCTTTCTTT	CASSLWGAEAFF
14	TRBJ2-7	TRBD1	TRBV27	NA	TGTGCCAGCAGGACCGGACAGGCGTACTACGAGCAGTACTTC	CASRTGQAYYEQYF
16	TRBJ1-2	TRBD1	TRBV4-3	once	TGCGCCAGCAGCCATCCCGGGACAGAATTTTTCTATGGCTACACCTTC	CASSHPGTEFFYGYTF
17	TRBJ2-6	NA	TRBV9	NA	TGTGCCAGCAGCGTAGGAACAGGGCGGGTCGGGGCCAACGTCCTGACTTTC	CASSVGTGRVGANVLTF